Presented here are 10 T cell receptor beta chains from one specimen sequenced in a study of Graves' ophthalmopathy and Graves' hyperthyroidism. Amplification of TCR beta CDR3 regions used RNA transcripts. After a first-round RT-PCR with HTBI primers, a second-round multiplex PCR was run. TCRdb reprocessed the multiplex PCR reads via MiXCR and lists one record per CDR3 protein. Of over 500,000 distinct CDR3 sequences detected, approximately 21% appear once; the ten largest clones hold more than 5.5%. Sequencing was performed on peripheral blood. These TCRs come from a woman younger than 30 with stable Graves' hyperthyroidism. Some clones in this sample may be carry-over from other donors' samples.

At least ten counts were recorded for this clonotype. J is TRBJ2-7 and V is TRBV28, with TRBD2 as a possible D gene (5 bases). The CDR3 runs to 14 residues. Trimming took 2 bases from V and 8 from J, leaving 16 bases between them. Germline values: CDR1 MDHEN, CDR2 SYDVKM. CDR3 sequence reads: CASSLEGSRPKQYF. CDR3 bases: TGTGCCAGCAGTTTAGAGGGTTCGCGGCCAAAGCAGTACTTC.

V usage is TRBV27 and J usage is TRBJ2-5; no clear D. Trimming cost V 2 bases and J 5 bases, with 9 bases left between them. The CDR3 has 13 amino acids. Germline V gives CDR1 MNHEY, CDR2 SMNVEV (reference sequence). CDR3 nucleotides: TGTGCCAGCAGTTTAGTCCACGGGGAGACCCAGTACTTC. This sequence encodes CASSLVHGETQYF.

V and J are TRBV19 and TRBJ2-7, with D hard to call. The V end was cut by 11 bases, the J end by 2 bases, with 13 bases between. The germline gives CDR1 LNHDA, CDR2 SQIVND (reference sequence). The CDR3 is 12 amino acids. The CDR3 loop reads CAAGTGPYEQYF. The CDR3 DNA reads as TGTGCCGCCGGAACTGGTCCCTACGAGCAGTACTTC.

This clonotype was seen many times. V usage is TRBV6-1 and J usage is TRBJ2-7; TRBD2 might be the D (6 bases). This CDR3 is 15 amino acids long. Germline V lookup: CDR1 MNHNS, CDR2 SASEGT. Trimming stripped 7 bases from V and 0 bases from J, with 16 bases between. As DNA, the CDR3 is TGTGCCAGCACGACCGAGACTAGAAGCTCCTACGAGCAGTACTTC. Protein sequence: CASTTETRSSYEQYF.

This clonotype was picked up many times. V gene TRBV5-1 combines with J gene TRBJ1-1, with D uncertain. In germline, CDR1 is SGHRS, CDR2 YFSETQ. Trimming took 1 base from V and 7 from J, leaving 11 bases between them. The CDR3 is 13 amino acids. The CDR3 coding sequence is TGCGCCAGCAGCTTGAACAGACAAATTGAAGCTTTCTTT. This codes for CASSLNRQIEAFF.

This clonotype was found many times. This rearrangement joins TRBV20-1 to TRBJ2-5; D unresolved. CDR1 is DFQATT and CDR2 is SNEGSKA in the germline V gene (reference sequence). V lost 3 bases and J 1 base, leaving 15 bases between the germline ends. This CDR3 has 15 residues. CDR3: CSASLAPRPQETQYF. DNA of the CDR3: TGCAGTGCTAGTTTGGCTCCGCGGCCCCAAGAGACCCAGTACTTC.

This rearrangement joins TRBV20-1 to TRBJ1-2, with a tentative D call TRBD1 (5 bases). The germline V gene encodes CDR1 DFQATT and CDR2 SNEGSKA (reference sequence). This CDR3 has 12 amino acids. V dropped 0 bases and J dropped 8 bases, with 10 bases sitting between them. The DNA of the CDR3 is TGCAGTGCTAGAGACAGAGGGGACGGCTACACCTTC. Translation gives CSARDRGDGYTF.

V and J are TRBV6-2 or TRBV6-3 and TRBJ2-2, with 9 bases identical to TRBD2. Germline CDR1 and CDR2: MNHEY and SVGEGT. This CDR3 comprises 17 residues. J was trimmed by 1 base and V by 5 bases; bases with no gene match: 8. This CDR3 is CASSRTLAGRNTGELFF. CDR3 sequence (DNA): TGTGCCAGCAGTCGGACGCTAGCGGGGAGGAACACCGGGGAGCTGTTTTTT.

The table lists this clonotype with many counts. V and J are TRBV5-5 and TRBJ2-7; D possibly matches TRBD1 or TRBD2 (5 bases each). CDR1 and CDR2 from the germline V gene are SGHKS and YYEKEE (reference sequence). CDR3 length: 14 amino acids. The ends were cut back, 4 bases at V and 3 bases at J, with 14 bases in the middle. The CDR3 DNA reads as TGTGCCAGCAGCATTGGGACGGGGAACTACGAGCAGTACTTC. Amino acids: CASSIGTGNYEQYF. The full variable domain, its missing parts supplied by reference TRBV5-5 and TRBJ2-7, is DAGVTQSPTHLIKTRGQQVTLRCSPISGHKSVSWYQQVLGQGPQFIFQYYEKEERGRGNFPDRFSARQFPNYSSELNVNALLLGDSALYLCASSIGTGNYEQYFGPGTRLTVT.

This clonotype has just a few counts. The chain couples TRBV6-1 to TRBJ2-2, with 10 bases fitting TRBD1. J was trimmed by 3 bases and V by 11 bases; bases with no gene match: 3. CDR1 is MNHNS and CDR2 is SASEGT in the germline V gene. There are 13 residues in the CDR3. Here the CDR3 reads CAGGQGDTGELFF. In DNA, the CDR3 is TGTGCCGGAGGACAGGGGGACACCGGGGAGCTGTTTTTT.